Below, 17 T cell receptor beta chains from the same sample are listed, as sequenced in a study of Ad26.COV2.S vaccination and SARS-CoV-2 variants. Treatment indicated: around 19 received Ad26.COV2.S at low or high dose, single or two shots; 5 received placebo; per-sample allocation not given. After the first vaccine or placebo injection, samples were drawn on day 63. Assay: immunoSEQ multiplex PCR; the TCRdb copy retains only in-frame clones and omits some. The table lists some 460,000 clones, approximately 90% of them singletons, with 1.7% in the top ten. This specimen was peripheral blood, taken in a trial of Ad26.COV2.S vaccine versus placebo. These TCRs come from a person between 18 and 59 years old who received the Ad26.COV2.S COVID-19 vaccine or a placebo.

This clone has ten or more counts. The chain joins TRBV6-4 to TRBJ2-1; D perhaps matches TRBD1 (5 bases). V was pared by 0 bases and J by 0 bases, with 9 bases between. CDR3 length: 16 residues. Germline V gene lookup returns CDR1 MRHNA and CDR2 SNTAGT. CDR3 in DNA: TGTGCCAGCAGTGACTCCAACAGGAGCTCCTACAATGAGCAGTTCTTC. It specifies CASSDSNRSSYNEQFF.

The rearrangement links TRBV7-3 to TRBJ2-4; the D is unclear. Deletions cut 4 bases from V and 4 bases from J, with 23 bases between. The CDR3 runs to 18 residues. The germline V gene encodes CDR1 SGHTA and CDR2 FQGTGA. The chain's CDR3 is CASSSQPRTPLEKNIQYF. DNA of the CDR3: TGTGCCAGCAGCTCACAACCTAGGACCCCCCTTGAGAAAAACATTCAGTACTTC.

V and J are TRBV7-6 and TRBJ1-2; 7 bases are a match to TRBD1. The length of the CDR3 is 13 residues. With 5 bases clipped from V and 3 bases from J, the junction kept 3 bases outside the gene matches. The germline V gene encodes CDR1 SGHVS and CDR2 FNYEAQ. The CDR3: CASSPQGDYGYTF. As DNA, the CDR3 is TGTGCCAGCAGCCCCCAGGGGGACTATGGCTACACCTTC.

CDR3 DNA: TGTGCCAGCAGCCAAGATTGGCGGGAGAACAATGAGCAGTTCTTC. Translation: CASSQDWRENNEQFF. This sequence joins TRBV3-1 (or the pseudogene TRBV3-2) and TRBJ2-1, with TRBD2 matching 7 bases. There are 15 residues in the CDR3. Germline lookup yields CDR1 LGHDT and CDR2 YNNKEL (reference sequence). The J segment lost 5 bases and the V segment lost 0 bases, leaving 4 bases of the junction unmatched.

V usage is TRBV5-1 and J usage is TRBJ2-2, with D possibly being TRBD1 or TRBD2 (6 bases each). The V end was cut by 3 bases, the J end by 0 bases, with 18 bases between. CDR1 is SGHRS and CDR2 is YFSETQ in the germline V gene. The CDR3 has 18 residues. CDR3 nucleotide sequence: TGCGCCAGCAGCTGGGGGCTGGGGGAGGCCACGAACACCGGGGAGCTGTTTTTT. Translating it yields CASSWGLGEATNTGELFF.

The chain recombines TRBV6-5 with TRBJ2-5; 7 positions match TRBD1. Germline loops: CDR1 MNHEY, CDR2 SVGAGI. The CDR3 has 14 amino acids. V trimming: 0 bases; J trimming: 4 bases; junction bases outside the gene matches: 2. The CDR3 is CASSYSAGGETQYF. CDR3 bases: TGTGCCAGCAGTTACTCGGCAGGGGGAGAGACCCAGTACTTC.

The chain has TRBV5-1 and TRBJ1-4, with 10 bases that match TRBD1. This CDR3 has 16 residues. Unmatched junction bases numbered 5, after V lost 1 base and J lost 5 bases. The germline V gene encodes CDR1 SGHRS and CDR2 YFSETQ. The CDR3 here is CASSLMTGGRNEKLFF. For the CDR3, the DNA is TGCGCCAGCAGCTTGATGACAGGGGGCCGGAATGAAAAACTGTTTTTT.

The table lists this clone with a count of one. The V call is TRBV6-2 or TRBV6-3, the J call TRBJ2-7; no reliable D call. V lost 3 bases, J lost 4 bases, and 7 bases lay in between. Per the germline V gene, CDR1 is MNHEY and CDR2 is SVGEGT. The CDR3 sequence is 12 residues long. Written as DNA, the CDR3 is TGTGCCAGCAGTTATCCCTATTACGAGCAGTACTTC. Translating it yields CASSYPYYEQYF.

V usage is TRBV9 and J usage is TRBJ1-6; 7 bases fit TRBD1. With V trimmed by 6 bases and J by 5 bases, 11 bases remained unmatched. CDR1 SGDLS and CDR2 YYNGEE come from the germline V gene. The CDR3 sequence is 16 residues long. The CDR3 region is CASTSLAGQNNSPLHF. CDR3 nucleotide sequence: TGTGCCAGCACTTCTCTCGCGGGACAGAATAATTCACCCCTCCACTTT.

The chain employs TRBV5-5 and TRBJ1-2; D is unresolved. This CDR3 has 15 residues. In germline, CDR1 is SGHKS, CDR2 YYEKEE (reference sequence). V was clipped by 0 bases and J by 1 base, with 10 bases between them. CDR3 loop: CASSLEAAFNYGYTF. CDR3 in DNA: TGTGCCAGCAGCTTGGAGGCAGCTTTTAACTATGGCTACACCTTC.

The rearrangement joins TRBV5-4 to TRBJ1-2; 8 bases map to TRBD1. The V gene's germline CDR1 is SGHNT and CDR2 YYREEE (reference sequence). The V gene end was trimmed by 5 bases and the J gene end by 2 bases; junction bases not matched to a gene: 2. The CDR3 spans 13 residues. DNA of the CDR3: TGTGCCAGCAGACGGACAGGGAACTATGGCTACACCTTC. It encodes CASRRTGNYGYTF.

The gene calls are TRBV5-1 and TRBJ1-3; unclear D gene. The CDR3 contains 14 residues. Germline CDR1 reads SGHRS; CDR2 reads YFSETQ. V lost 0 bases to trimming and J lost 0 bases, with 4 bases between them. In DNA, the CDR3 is TGCGCCAGCAGCTTGGGTTTCTCTGGAAACACCATATATTTT. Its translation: CASSLGFSGNTIYF.

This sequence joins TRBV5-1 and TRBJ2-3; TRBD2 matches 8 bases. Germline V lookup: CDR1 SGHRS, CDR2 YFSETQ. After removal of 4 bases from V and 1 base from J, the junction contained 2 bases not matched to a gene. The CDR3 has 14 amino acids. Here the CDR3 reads CASSNSGGTDTQYF. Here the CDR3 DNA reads TGCGCCAGCAGCAATAGCGGGGGCACAGATACGCAGTATTTT.

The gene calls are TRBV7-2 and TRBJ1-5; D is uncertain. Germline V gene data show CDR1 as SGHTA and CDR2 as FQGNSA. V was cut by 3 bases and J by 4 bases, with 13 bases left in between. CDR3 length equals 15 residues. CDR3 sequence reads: CASSLYTEKNQPQHF. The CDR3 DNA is TGTGCCAGCAGCTTGTACACAGAAAAAAATCAGCCCCAGCATTTT.

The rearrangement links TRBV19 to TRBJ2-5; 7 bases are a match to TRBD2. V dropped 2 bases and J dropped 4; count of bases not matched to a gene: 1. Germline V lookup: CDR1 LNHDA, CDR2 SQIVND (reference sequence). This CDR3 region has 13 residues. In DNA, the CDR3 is TGTGCCAGTAGTATAAGGGAGGGAGAGACCCAGTACTTC. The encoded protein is CASSIREGETQYF. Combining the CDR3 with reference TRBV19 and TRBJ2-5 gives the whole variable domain DGGITQSPKYLFRKEGQNVTLSCEQNLNHDAMYWYRQDPGQGLRLIYYSQIVNDFQKGDIAEGYSVSREKKESFPLTVTSAQKNPTAFYLCASSIREGETQYFGPGTRLLVL.

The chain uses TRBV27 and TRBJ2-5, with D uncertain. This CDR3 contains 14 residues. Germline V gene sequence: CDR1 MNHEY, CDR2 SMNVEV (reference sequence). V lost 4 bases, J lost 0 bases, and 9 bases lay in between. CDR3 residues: CASSCQQYQETQYF. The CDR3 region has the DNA TGTGCCAGCAGTTGTCAGCAGTACCAAGAGACCCAGTACTTC.

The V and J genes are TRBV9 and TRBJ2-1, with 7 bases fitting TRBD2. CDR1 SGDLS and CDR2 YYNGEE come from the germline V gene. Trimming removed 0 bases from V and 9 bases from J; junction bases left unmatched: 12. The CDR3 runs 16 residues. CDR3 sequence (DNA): TGTGCCAGCAGCGTAGCGGGGAGCGGGGCGTATGGTGAGCAGTTCTTC. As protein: CASSVAGSGAYGEQFF.